The rows below give T cell receptor beta chains drawn from one sample of a study of human T cells and chemical hapten exposure. TCRdb redid the calling of the RACE reads with MiXCR, one entry per CDR3 protein. The table records 150,000 to 200,000 distinct CDR3 sequences, 25% to 35% of them present only once. Sequenced material: whole blood, taken in connection with sensitization to the hapten diphenylcyclopropenone (DPC). Receptors originate from a woman younger than 35 with alopecia areata. Some clones in this sample may be carry-over from other donors' samples. Both conserved end residues are trimmed from each CDR3.

j_call v_call cdr3_aa
TRBJ2-3 TRBV19 ASSIQASTDTQY
TRBJ2-3 TRBV7-2 ASSRWDRGQTDTQY
TRBJ2-5 TRBV25-1 ASSPSGRDQETQY
TRBJ1-1 TRBV7-2 ASSLAPRRAF
TRBJ1-2 TRBV3-1 ASSQDDHYGYT
TRBJ2-1 TRBV27 ASRWGGGNEQF
TRBJ2-1 TRBV4-3 ASSPLLENEQF
TRBJ2-7 TRBV10-3 AISRDYEQY
TRBJ2-2 TRBV29-1 SVFRENTGELF
TRBJ2-2 TRBV29-1 SVEDTAGTNTGELF
TRBJ2-3 TRBV6-2/TRBV6-3 ASSEGYFPGNTDTQY
TRBJ2-1 TRBV6-1 ASTPSAPSSYNEQF
TRBJ2-3 TRBV11-2 ASSWGSEIGDTQY
TRBJ2-4 TRBV27 ASSSRQGQGNIQY
TRBJ2-7 TRBV4-3 ASSQVIAGDVDEQY
TRBJ1-1 TRBV20-1 SARPDRVTEAF
TRBJ2-7 TRBV4-1 ASSQGAGGTYEQY
TRBJ1-2 TRBV29-1 SVEVGGYGYT
TRBJ2-3 TRBV21-1 ASSGTQGTSTDTQY
TRBJ2-3 TRBV10-3 AIRGGTSGTDTQY
TRBJ2-6 TRBV4-3 ASSQAPRGTGANVLT
TRBJ2-1 TRBV6-5 ASSGQVNYNEQF
TRBJ2-7 TRBV20-1 SAPGLAGVRNEQY
TRBJ2-7 TRBV6-5 ASSLAGEQY
TRBJ2-7 TRBV20-1 SATPSYEQY
TRBJ2-2 TRBV12-3/TRBV12-4 ASSFRPGPTSGELF
TRBJ2-1 TRBV10-3 AIRGTNSYNEQF
TRBJ2-3 TRBV20-1 SAGAALADTQY
TRBJ1-2 TRBV4-3 ASSQDTRPAGYT
TRBJ2-7 TRBV29-1 SVESKGREQY
TRBJ2-5 TRBV6-2/TRBV6-3 ATTYRGRGETQY
TRBJ1-2 TRBV3-1 ASSLDRQYGYT
TRBJ1-1 TRBV6-2/TRBV6-3 ASSPTGAGNTEAF
TRBJ2-1 TRBV24-1 ATSAVAGASYNEQF
TRBJ2-1 TRBV11-3 ASSRDRLYNEQF
TRBJ2-3 TRBV10-3 AIKASTDTQY
TRBJ1-4 TRBV7-2 ASSFTGFNEKLF
TRBJ1-1 TRBV28 ASSAGWTEAF
TRBJ2-2 TRBV3-1 ASSQGTATGELF